Each of the 27 T cell receptor beta chains below was sequenced from the same sample in a study of regulatory T cells in long-lasting Graves disease (dated by TCRdb to about 2021). What the time point label conveys for this sample: persistent/refractory GD, antithyroid drugs over 5 years with positive TRAb. RNA was extracted from PBMCs in TRIzol for both TCR sequencing and RNA sequencing. Libraries were made using multiplex PCR. Sequencing relied on an Illumina HiSeq 4000. iRepertoire HTBI primers and Arm-PCR amplification of CDR3 regions were used to construct TCR beta libraries. TCRdb itself trimmed the public reads at Q25 with fastp, ran MiXCR and retained productive beta chains. Records with the same CDR3 protein are collapsed into one entry carrying the most frequent genes and DNA. A total of fewer than 450,000 distinct CDR3 sequences appear in this sample, 20% to 25% of them only once. Around 20% of the sample is in the top ten clones.

Specimen: peripheral blood mononuclear cells (PBMCs), collected when the disease was refractory, from a patient treated with antithyroid drugs. Every receptor here comes from a female donor with Graves disease.

In its sample, this clonotype was seen a few times. This chain uses TRBV27 with TRBJ1-6; 9 bases align to TRBD1. The CDR3 is made up of 17 amino acids. V lost 6 bases to trimming and J lost 7 bases; unmatched junction nucleotides: 13. Germline V gives CDR1 MNHEY, CDR2 SMNVEV (reference sequence). CDR3 in amino acids: CASRTGGGHLRNSPLHF. The CDR3 DNA reads as TGTGCCAGCAGAACAGGGGGCGGACACTTAAGAAATTCACCCCTCCACTTT.

This CDR3 is CASSPNKISYEQYF. CDR3 nucleotides: TGTGCCAGCAGTCCAAACAAGATCTCCTACGAGCAGTACTTC. The V and J genes are TRBV28 and TRBJ2-7; unclear D gene. V was pared by 5 bases and J by 0 bases, with 11 bases between. This CDR3 contains 14 residues. Germline assignment: CDR1 MDHEN and CDR2 SYDVKM.

This chain joins TRBV19 and TRBJ2-2; no definite D call. The germline CDR1 and CDR2 sequences are LNHDA and SQIVND (reference sequence). Trimming pared 1 base from V and 4 bases from J, leaving 13 bases between. The CDR3 loop spans 16 amino acids. CDR3 protein: CASSIGPGSGTGELFF. The CDR3 bases are TGTGCCAGTAGTATAGGACCGGGTTCGGGCACCGGGGAGCTGTTTTTT.

The chain uses TRBV7-2 and TRBJ2-6; D perhaps matches TRBD1 (6 bases). Per germline, CDR1 SGHTA and CDR2 FQGNSA. V lost 1 base and J 0 bases, leaving 13 bases between the germline ends. There are 18 residues in the CDR3. CDR3 protein: CASSLEQGDFSGANVLTF. As DNA, the CDR3 is TGTGCCAGCAGCTTAGAACAGGGCGACTTCTCTGGGGCCAACGTCCTGACTTTC.

CDR3 in amino acids: CSARDRRGTIPGELFF. DNA for the CDR3: TGCAGTGCTAGGGATCGTCGGGGGACTATCCCCGGGGAGCTGTTTTTT. The chain carries TRBV20-1 and TRBJ2-2; 7 bases match TRBD2. The germline V gene has CDR1 DFQATT and CDR2 SNEGSKA (reference sequence). Trimming at V came to 3 bases and at J to 6 bases, leaving 13 bases not matched to a gene. The CDR3 covers 16 residues.

This clonotype showed up many times. This chain uses TRBV27 with TRBJ2-4; the D gene is possibly TRBD1 (6 bases). Trimming left V 5 bases short and J 7 bases short, with 18 bases between. This CDR3 is built from 15 residues. The germline CDR1 and CDR2 sequences are MNHEY and SMNVEV (reference sequence). CDR3 sequence reads: CASSPNSLRGNIQYF. CDR3 coding DNA: TGTGCCAGCAGTCCTAACTCCCTGAGGGGGAACATTCAGTACTTC.

In the case of this clonotype: Since a much larger clone is just one base distant, this may be a read error. The chain uses TRBV20-1 and TRBJ2-7; 9 bases line up with TRBD1. Trimming removed 8 bases from V and 3 bases from J; junction bases left unmatched: 5. The CDR3 sequence is 12 residues long. Per germline, CDR1 DFQATT and CDR2 SNEGSKA (reference sequence). The CDR3 sequence is CSSRDRDYEQYF. In DNA, the CDR3 is TGCAGTAGCCGGGACAGGGACTACGAGCAGTACTTC.

There are many counts of this clonotype. This sequence joins TRBV12-3 or TRBV12-4 and TRBJ1-1, with a tentative D call TRBD1 (5 bases). The ends were cut back, 3 bases at V and 5 bases at J, with 16 bases in the middle. CDR3 length: 15 amino acids. CDR3 sequence reads: CASSLGGAGLTEAFF. As DNA, the CDR3 is TGTGCCAGCAGTTTGGGCGGGGCAGGGTTGACTGAAGCTTTCTTT.

This clonotype was seen a handful of times. The rearrangement joins TRBV12-3 or TRBV12-4 to TRBJ2-2; D gene uncertain. CDR3 length: 13 residues. Trimming stripped 6 bases from V and 6 bases from J, with 11 bases between. CDR3 nucleotide sequence: TGTGCCAGCAGGAACAACCCGCCCGGGGAGCTGTTTTTT. This codes for CASRNNPPGELFF.

This clonotype was detected a few times. This chain links TRBV19 with TRBJ1-4; 11 nucleotides align to TRBD1. V gave up 7 bases and J gave up 7 bases; unmatched junction bases: 17. The CDR3 covers 18 residues. CDR1 is LNHDA and CDR2 is SQIVND in the germline V gene (reference sequence). CDR3 in amino acids: CASTERTGGHFRGEKLFF. For the CDR3, the DNA is TGTGCCAGTACTGAAAGGACAGGGGGCCATTTTCGCGGTGAAAAACTGTTTTTT.

At least ten counts were recorded for this clonotype. The chain is built from TRBV2 and TRBJ2-5, with unresolved D. In germline, CDR1 is SNHLY, CDR2 FYNNEI. Trimming cost V 3 bases and J 2 bases, with 1 base left between them. This CDR3 has 11 amino acids. CDR3 DNA: TGTGCCAGCAGTGATCAAGAGACCCAGTACTTC. Translation: CASSDQETQYF.

This chain uses TRBV27 with TRBJ2-2; D possibly matches TRBD1 or TRBD2 (6 bases each). Looked up from germline, CDR1 is MNHEY and CDR2 is SMNVEV (reference sequence). The CDR3 consists of 16 residues. V lost 4 bases and J 5 bases, leaving 17 bases between the germline ends. CDR3 coding DNA: TGTGCCAGCAGTTCTGGCCGGGGGCCACTAACCGGGGAGCTGTTTTTT. It encodes CASSSGRGPLTGELFF.

The chain is built from TRBV10-3 and TRBJ2-7; TRBD1 matches at 7 bases. The J segment lost 2 bases and the V segment lost 5 bases, leaving 6 bases of the junction unmatched. The CDR3 is made up of 14 amino acids. The germline gives CDR1 ENHRY, CDR2 SYGVKD. CDR3 protein: CAISPGTAPYEQYF. DNA for the CDR3: TGTGCCATCAGTCCTGGGACAGCTCCCTACGAGCAGTACTTC.

The rearrangement joins TRBV7-9 to TRBJ2-5; D is perhaps TRBD2 (7 bases). CDR1 and CDR2 from the germline V gene are SEHNR and FQNEAQ (reference sequence). V lost 1 base and J 5 bases, leaving 20 bases between the germline ends. The CDR3 runs 17 residues. The CDR3 bases are TGTGCCAGCAGCTTAGGAAGGGGGGGCAGTTTCATGGAGACCCAGTACTTC. It yields the protein CASSLGRGGSFMETQYF.

This clonotype was observed at least ten times. The V and J genes are TRBV28 and TRBJ2-5; D possibly matches TRBD1 or TRBD2 (5 bases each). Germline values: CDR1 MDHEN, CDR2 SYDVKM. The CDR3 length is 15 residues. V lost 1 base to trimming and J lost 5 bases, with 14 bases between them. CDR3 in DNA: TGTGCCAGCAGTTTATTGGGGGTAGTGAGGGAGACCCAGTACTTC. Protein sequence: CASSLLGVVRETQYF.

V usage is TRBV7-9 and J usage is TRBJ2-5, with TRBD2 matching over 8 bases. V lost 3 bases and J lost 4; bases outside the gene matches: 7. Germline V gene lookup returns CDR1 SEHNR and CDR2 FQNEAQ (reference sequence). The CDR3 has 15 residues. The CDR3 region is CASSFPGGMSETQYF. The CDR3 region has the DNA TGTGCCAGCAGCTTCCCGGGGGGGATGTCAGAGACCCAGTACTTC.

The chain joins TRBV20-1 to TRBJ2-5; unclear D gene. The CDR3 length is 11 residues. V shed 3 bases and J shed 5 bases, with 7 bases lying between them. Germline values: CDR1 DFQATT, CDR2 SNEGSKA (reference sequence). The CDR3 coding sequence is TGCAGTGCTAGGTCCTGGGAGACCCAGTACTTC. The encoded protein is CSARSWETQYF.

This clonotype appeared a few times. V is TRBV19 and J is TRBJ2-7; TRBD2 aligns across 8 bases. Germline V gene data show CDR1 as LNHDA and CDR2 as SQIVND (reference sequence). Trimming cost V 6 bases and J 0 bases; bases outside gene matches: 7. The CDR3 sequence is 15 residues long. CDR3 protein: CASRPIAGLSYEQYF. CDR3 bases: TGTGCCAGTAGACCTATAGCGGGACTCTCCTACGAGCAGTACTTC.

The table lists this clonotype with a few counts. The chain combines TRBV30 with TRBJ2-7, with D unclear. The ends were cut back, 4 bases at V and 0 bases at J, with 10 bases in the middle. CDR1 and CDR2 from the germline V gene are GTSNPN and SVGIG (reference sequence). The CDR3 sequence is 13 residues long. CDR3 DNA: TGTGCCTGGATCGGCGGAAACTCCTACGAGCAGTACTTC. Residues: CAWIGGNSYEQYF.

This clonotype was seen repeatedly, ten times or more. V gene TRBV2 combines with J gene TRBJ1-4, with 7 bases that match TRBD1. This CDR3 comprises 14 residues. Germline-derived CDR1 and CDR2 are SNHLY and FYNNEI. The J segment lost 8 bases and the V segment lost 3 bases, leaving 6 bases of the junction unmatched. CDR3 bases: TGTGCCAGCAGTGAGGAAAGGGGGCTGGAAAAACTGTTTTTT. Amino acids: CASSEERGLEKLFF.

On this clonotype: This may arise from a read error, as a much more abundant clone is one base away. The chain carries TRBV28 and TRBJ2-2, with TRBD2 matching over 13 bases. Germline CDR1 MDHEN, CDR2 SYDVKM. CDR3 length equals 16 residues. V lost 10 bases, J lost 4 bases, and 9 bases stayed unmatched. CDR3 in amino acids: CANRGTSGTVTGELFF. Here the CDR3 DNA reads TGTGCCAACAGAGGGACTAGCGGGACTGTCACCGGGGAGCTGTTTTTT.

In its sample, this clonotype was seen many times. The V gene is TRBV29-1, the J gene TRBJ1-5; 11 nucleotides match TRBD1. CDR3 size: 14 residues. Germline values: CDR1 SQVTM, CDR2 ANQGSEA. The trim removed 6 bases at V and 3 bases at J, leaving 4 bases unmatched. The CDR3 DNA reads as TGCAGCGTGAGGACAGGGGGCACCAATCAGCCCCAGCATTTT. Translation: CSVRTGGTNQPQHF.

The sample holds many counts of this clonotype. The chain employs TRBV11-1 and TRBJ2-7; 7 bases match TRBD1. The length of the CDR3 is 14 residues. The ends lost 1 base at V and 3 bases at J; junction bases unmatched: 3. Germline V gene lookup returns CDR1 SGHAT and CDR2 FQDESV (reference sequence). This CDR3 is CASSLESGGYEQYF. For the CDR3, the DNA is TGTGCCAGCAGCTTAGAGTCAGGGGGCTACGAGCAGTACTTC.

This clonotype was seen only a few times. This chain links TRBV30 with TRBJ1-5; 7 bases line up with TRBD1. Germline CDR1 is GTSNPN and CDR2 is SVGIG (reference sequence). The ends lost 3 bases at V and 7 bases at J; junction bases unmatched: 6. The CDR3 runs 13 residues. CDR3 bases: TGTGCCTGGAGAAGGGGGCTGGGGCAGCCCCAGCATTTT. This encodes CAWRRGLGQPQHF.

This clonotype came up a few times. The chain joins TRBV7-2 to TRBJ1-5; D possibly corresponds to TRBD1 (6 bases). V lost 5 bases and J lost 7, with 15 bases in between. Germline V gives CDR1 SGHTA, CDR2 FQGNSA. This CDR3 has 14 amino acids. The DNA of the CDR3 is TGTGCCAGCAGCAAGGGGGGAGGAGGGCAGCCCCAGCATTTT. It is translated as CASSKGGGGQPQHF.

This clonotype occurred once. A much larger clone lies a single base off, so this may be a read error. This chain uses TRBV10-1 with TRBJ2-7; D might be TRBD1 or TRBD2, each matching 5 bases. Germline V gene data show CDR1 as WNHNN and CDR2 as SYGVQD (reference sequence). This CDR3 spans 13 amino acids. CDR3 sequence (DNA): TGCACCAGTCAGGGACGAGGTTTTTACGAGCAGTACTTC. Amino acids: CTSQGRGFYEQYF.

This clonotype was counted only a few times. V is TRBV5-6 and J is TRBJ1-2; no clear D. CDR3 length: 12 amino acids. V was clipped by 4 bases and J by 4 bases, with 8 bases between them. CDR1 SGHDT and CDR2 YYEEEE come from the germline V gene. The CDR3 bases are TGTGCCAGCAGCCCTCAGAGCTATGGCTACACCTTC. Amino acids: CASSPQSYGYTF.